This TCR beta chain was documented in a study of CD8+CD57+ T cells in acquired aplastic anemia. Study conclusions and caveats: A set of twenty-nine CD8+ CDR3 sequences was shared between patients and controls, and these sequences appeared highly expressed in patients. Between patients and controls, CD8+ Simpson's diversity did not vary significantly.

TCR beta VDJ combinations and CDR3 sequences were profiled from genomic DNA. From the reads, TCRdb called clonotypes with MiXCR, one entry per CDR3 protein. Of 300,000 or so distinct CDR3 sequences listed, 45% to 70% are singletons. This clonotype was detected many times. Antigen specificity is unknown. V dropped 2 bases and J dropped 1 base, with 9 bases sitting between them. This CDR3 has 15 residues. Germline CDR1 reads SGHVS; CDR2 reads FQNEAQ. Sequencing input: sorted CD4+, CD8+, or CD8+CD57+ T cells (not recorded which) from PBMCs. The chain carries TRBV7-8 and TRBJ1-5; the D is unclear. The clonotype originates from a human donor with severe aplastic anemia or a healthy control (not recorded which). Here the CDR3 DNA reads TGTGCCAGCAGCTTACGTCGGATAAGCAATCAGCCCCAGCATTTT. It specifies CASSLRRISNQPQHF.